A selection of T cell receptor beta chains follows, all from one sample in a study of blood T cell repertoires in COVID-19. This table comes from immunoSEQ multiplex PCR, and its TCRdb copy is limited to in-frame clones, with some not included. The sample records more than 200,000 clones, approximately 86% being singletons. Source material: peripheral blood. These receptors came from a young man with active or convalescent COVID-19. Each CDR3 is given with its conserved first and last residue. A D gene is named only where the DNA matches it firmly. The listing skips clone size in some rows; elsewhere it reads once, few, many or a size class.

TGTGCCAGCAGCTCCTCCCCCAATTCACCCCTCCACTTT,CASSSSPNSPLHF,TRBJ1-6,NA,TRBV11-3,NA
TGTGCCAGCAGGGATTCGGGTCAGCCCCAGCATTTT,CASRDSGQPQHF,TRBJ1-5,NA,TRBV19,NA
TGTGCCACCGCAGAACAGGGGAAAGGTTCACCCCTCCACTTT,CATAEQGKGSPLHF,TRBJ1-6,TRBD1,TRBV19,NA
TGTGCCAGCAGCGCCACCGGGACACCCTATGGCTACACCTTC,CASSATGTPYGYTF,TRBJ1-2,NA,TRBV9,few
TGTGCCAGCAGCGTAGCTTTGGACAGGGGAGCAGATACGCAGTATTTT,CASSVALDRGADTQYF,TRBJ2-3,TRBD1,TRBV9,NA
TGTGCCAGCAGCAAGACAGGACAGGGGAATGAAAAACTGTTTTTT,CASSKTGQGNEKLFF,TRBJ1-4,TRBD1,TRBV13,NA
TGTGCCAGCAGCCCCCTTTCGGGGGGGAATGGGGCCAACGTCCTGACTTTC,CASSPLSGGNGANVLTF,TRBJ2-6,TRBD2,TRBV3-1/TRBV3-2,NA
TGTGCCAGCAGCGCCGACAGTCACTCTGGAAACACCATATATTTT,CASSADSHSGNTIYF,TRBJ1-3,NA,TRBV9,NA
TGTGCCAGCAGCCACAGGGGAAATCAGCCCCAGCATTTT,CASSHRGNQPQHF,TRBJ1-5,NA,TRBV3-1/TRBV3-2,NA
TGTGCCAGCAGCTTAGGCGATATCAGGACCGGGGAGCTGTTTTTT,CASSLGDIRTGELFF,TRBJ2-2,NA,TRBV13,NA
TGTGCCCGCGGAAGGGGGTCAGGGGGGAACTATGGCTACACCTTC,CARGRGSGGNYGYTF,TRBJ1-2,NA,TRBV21-1,NA
TGTGCCAGCAGCTACGGGACTAATGTAGGACTATACGAGCAGTACTTC,CASSYGTNVGLYEQYF,TRBJ2-7,TRBD2,TRBV9,NA
TGTGCCAGCTCGGGGGGCCTCGACACTGAAGCTTTCTTT,CASSGGLDTEAFF,TRBJ1-1,NA,TRBV5-5,NA
TGTGCCAGCTATTATGGGGGCGAAGCTTTCTTT,CASYYGGEAFF,TRBJ1-1,NA,TRBV6-6,few
TGTGCCACCAGTGCCGCGGCAGGGGAAGGCTACACCTTC,CATSAAAGEGYTF,TRBJ1-2,NA,TRBV24-1,NA
TGTGCCAGTAGTCTTTATGGAGGAAACGAGCAGTTCTTC,CASSLYGGNEQFF,TRBJ2-1,NA,TRBV19,NA
TGTGCCAGCAGCACGGAGCAGACAGGGGCGTGGGCTTTCTTT,CASSTEQTGAWAFF,TRBJ1-1,TRBD1,TRBV5-4,NA
TGTGCCAGCAGCTTTTCCAGGGGCAACGGTTCACCCCTCCACTTT,CASSFSRGNGSPLHF,TRBJ1-6,NA,TRBV11-2,NA
TGTGCCAGTAGTATAGTCAATCCCGGGAGCTCCTATAATTCACCCCTCCACTTT,CASSIVNPGSSYNSPLHF,TRBJ1-6,NA,TRBV19,NA
TGTGCCAGCTCACCACTAGCGGGGGCCCCGTCTAGCACAGATACGCAGTATTTT,CASSPLAGAPSSTDTQYF,TRBJ2-3,TRBD2,TRBV18,NA
TGTGCCAGCAGTTTCCAGGGGAACTATGGCTACACCTTC,CASSFQGNYGYTF,TRBJ1-2,NA,TRBV12-3/TRBV12-4,once
TGTGCCAGCAGCTTGGGGACTAGCGGGGATACGCAGTATTTT,CASSLGTSGDTQYF,TRBJ2-3,TRBD2,TRBV7-9,NA
TGTGCCAGCAGTGGAGACAGAACCGTCTATGGCTACACCTTC,CASSGDRTVYGYTF,TRBJ1-2,NA,TRBV2,NA
TGTGCCAGCAGCGGGGACAGCACGATCCCCCAGCATTTT,CASSGDSTIPQHF,TRBJ1-5,TRBD1,TRBV7-2,NA
TGTGCCAGCAGCGCTCTGACAGGGGAGGCCCACGAGCAGTACTTC,CASSALTGEAHEQYF,TRBJ2-7,TRBD1,TRBV9,NA